This paragraph reports one TCR beta chain. Its antigen is undetermined. The CDR3 is 13 residues long. Trimming cost V 3 bases and J 4 bases, with 12 bases left between them. CDR1 and CDR2 (germline): DFQATT, SNEGSKA (reference sequence). The data belong to a study of T cell responses to AZD1222 COVID-19 vaccine. Study-wide results and limits: Vaccine-associated CD4 TCRs spanned spike, dominant at 160-218 and 743-854.

Sequencing was performed with immunoSEQ multiplex PCR; in TCRdb, only in-frame clones are kept and a portion is missing. The table records 130,000 or so clones, nearly 90% of them present only once. J is TRBJ1-1 and V is TRBV20-1; D uncertain. The TCR was taken from an adult who received the AZD1222 COVID-19 vaccine. The material was peripheral blood, obtained 28 days after the second AZD1222 dose. The CDR3 loop is CSASLVAGTEAFF. The CDR3 DNA follows: TGCAGTGCTAGTCTGGTCGCGGGCACTGAAGCTTTCTTT.